These 16 T cell receptor beta chains were sequenced from one sample in a study of regulatory T cells in long-lasting Graves disease. Building the TCR beta libraries relied on iRepertoire HTBI primers, and CDR3 regions underwent Arm-PCR. TCRdb reprocessed the multiplex PCR reads via MiXCR and lists one record per CDR3 protein. The sample has roughly 380,000 distinct CDR3 sequences; over 15% are singletons. The time point was: newly diagnosed GD, antithyroid drugs for less than 3 months. Extracted PBMC RNA gave rise to the TCR library. The data also belong to a second study, concerning T cells in Graves' hyperthyroidism and ophthalmopathy.

Sequencing used peripheral blood mononuclear cells (PBMCs), obtained at new diagnosis, from a patient treated with antithyroid drugs. These receptors all come from a man aged 40-49 years with Graves disease.

The chain links TRBV6-2 or TRBV6-3 to TRBJ2-6; D possibly matches TRBD1 or TRBD2 (6 bases each). CDR3 length: 18 amino acids. Germline V CDR1 and CDR2: MNHEY, SVGEGT. V lost 0 bases to trimming and J lost 2 bases, with 14 bases between them. The CDR3 here is CASSYSAGEVAGANVLTF. DNA of the CDR3: TGTGCCAGCAGTTACTCGGCAGGGGAGGTCGCTGGGGCCAACGTCCTGACTTTC.

The chain is built from TRBV5-6 and TRBJ2-4; a weak D match, TRBD2 (6 bases). CDR3 length: 14 residues. V was clipped by 3 bases and J by 9 bases, with 16 bases between them. Germline values: CDR1 SGHDT, CDR2 YYEEEE. For the CDR3, the DNA is TGTGCCAGCAGCTCTCAGGTCTCCGGGGGCATTCAGTACTTC. Protein product: CASSSQVSGGIQYF. Full variable domain (missing parts from reference TRBV5-6 and TRBJ2-4): DAGVTQSPTHLIKTRGQQVTLRCSPKSGHDTVSWYQQALGQGPQFIFQYYEEEERQRGNFPDRFSGHQFPNYSSELNVNALLLGDSALYLCASSSQVSGGIQYFGAGTRLSVL.

The V gene is TRBV6-1, the J gene TRBJ2-3; D remains ambiguous. V dropped 6 bases and J dropped 4 bases, with 11 bases sitting between them. Germline CDR1 reads MNHNS; CDR2 reads SASEGT. This CDR3 contains 13 residues. DNA for the CDR3: TGTGCCAGCAGCGCAGGTGGCTCAGATACGCAGTATTTT. Translation: CASSAGGSDTQYF.

On this clonotype: It may be a read error: a sequence one base away is much more abundant. The rearrangement joins TRBV7-3 to TRBJ2-2; 9 bases match TRBD1. The CDR3 has 13 residues. The J segment lost 4 bases and the V segment lost 8 bases, leaving 2 bases of the junction unmatched. CDR1 SGHTA and CDR2 FQGTGA come from the germline V gene. In DNA, the CDR3 is TGTGCCAGCGGACAGGGGAGCACCGGGGAGCTGTTTTTT. This sequence encodes CASGQGSTGELFF. Looking up the rest from reference TRBV7-3 and TRBJ2-2 gives the full variable domain: GAGVSQTPSNKVTEKGKYVELRCDPISGHTALYWYRQSLGQGPEFLIYFQGTGAADDSGLPNDRFFAVRPEGSVSTLKIQRTERGDSAVYLCASGQGSTGELFFGEGSRLTVL.

The CDR3 DNA is TGTGCCAGCAGTATCACGACAGGGGTTGGAAACACCATATATTTT. It codes for CASSITTGVGNTIYF. V usage is TRBV28 and J usage is TRBJ1-3; 8 bases are shared with TRBD1. Germline assignment: CDR1 MDHEN and CDR2 SYDVKM. J gave up 3 bases and V 5 bases, and 6 bases lay outside the gene matches. The CDR3 is 15 residues long.

The chain links TRBV6-2 or TRBV6-3 to TRBJ2-3, with D possibly being TRBD2 (6 bases). Germline CDR1 reads MNHEY; CDR2 reads SVGEGT. CDR3 length: 15 amino acids. Trimming removed 5 bases from V and 5 bases from J, with 17 bases in between. Here the CDR3 reads CASSEAGRVGDTQYF. The CDR3 DNA is TGTGCCAGCAGTGAAGCGGGCAGGGTTGGAGATACGCAGTATTTT.

This clonotype was recorded many times. The rearrangement uses TRBV6-1 and TRBJ2-2; no firm D call. Germline V gene sequence: CDR1 MNHNS, CDR2 SASEGT. The length of the CDR3 is 11 residues. V lost 8 bases to trimming and J lost 6 bases, with 7 bases between them. The CDR3 here is CASGRSGELFF. CDR3 DNA: TGTGCCAGCGGACGATCCGGGGAGCTGTTTTTT.

At least ten counts were recorded for this clonotype. The V and J genes are TRBV7-9 and TRBJ2-3, with 8 nucleotides matching TRBD2. This CDR3 has 16 amino acids. After removal of 5 bases from V and 0 bases from J, the junction contained 7 bases not matched to a gene. Per the germline V gene, CDR1 is SEHNR and CDR2 is FQNEAQ (reference sequence). The CDR3 loop reads CASSPRTSSSTDTQYF. The CDR3, as DNA: TGTGCCAGCAGCCCACGGACTAGCTCTAGCACAGATACGCAGTATTTT.

The rearrangement uses TRBV7-3 and TRBJ2-2, with a tentative D call TRBD1 (5 bases). The V gene's germline CDR1 is SGHTA and CDR2 FQGTGA. V shed 5 bases and J shed 6 bases, with 10 bases lying between them. This CDR3 comprises 13 residues. The CDR3 loop is CASSKKTAGELFF. Here the CDR3 DNA reads TGTGCCAGCAGCAAAAAGACAGCCGGGGAGCTGTTTTTT.

This clonotype was observed many times. J is TRBJ2-2 and V is TRBV6-1, with TRBD1 matching over 8 bases. The CDR3 sequence is 15 residues long. CDR1 is MNHNS, CDR2 SASEGT, per germline. Trimming took 4 bases from V and 7 from J; bases not matched to a gene: 8. The DNA for the CDR3 is TGTGCCAGCAGTGGAGACAGGGGCGTGGGCGGGGAGCTGTTTTTT. Translation gives CASSGDRGVGGELFF.

The V call is TRBV7-6, the J call TRBJ2-3, with TRBD1 identical over 8 bases. Germline CDR1 reads SGHVS; CDR2 reads FNYEAQ. The V gene end was trimmed by 1 base and the J gene end by 0 bases; junction bases not matched to a gene: 9. The CDR3 sequence is 18 residues long. The CDR3 is CASSLGWTGLTSTDTQYF. The CDR3 DNA follows: TGTGCCAGCAGCTTAGGGTGGACAGGGCTCACTAGCACAGATACGCAGTATTTT.

V usage is TRBV6-1 and J usage is TRBJ2-5; possibly TRBD1 for D (8 bases). Trimming left V 5 bases short and J 10 bases short, with 32 bases between. The CDR3 has 18 residues. Germline values: CDR1 MNHNS, CDR2 SASEGT. CDR3 residues: CASSPTPWTGRGRGGQYF. The CDR3 DNA reads TGTGCCAGCAGTCCTACCCCTTGGACAGGGCGAGGGAGGGGTGGCCAGTACTTC.

Points on this clonotype: At one end the junction does not follow the germline gene, possibly because of a read error. The J gene is TRBJ2-7, the V gene TRBV12-3 or TRBV12-4, with 9 nucleotides matching TRBD1. CDR3 size: 13 residues. CDR3 nucleotides: TGTGCCGGCAGGGGACAGGGTGTCCACGAGCAGTACTTC. It encodes CAGRGQGVHEQYF.

This clonotype was seen at least ten times. This sequence joins TRBV7-2 and TRBJ2-7; a possible D gene is TRBD1 (5 bases). From germline, CDR1 is SGHTA and CDR2 FQGNSA. CDR3 size: 14 residues. V was pared by 6 bases and J by 1 base, with 13 bases between. CDR3 sequence reads: CASRSGLGSYEQYF. The CDR3 DNA follows: TGTGCCAGCAGATCAGGGTTAGGGTCCTACGAGCAGTACTTC.

This clonotype has more than one count but fewer than ten. The chain is built from TRBV25-1 and TRBJ2-1; 13 bases line up with TRBD2. V shed 6 bases and J 8 bases; nucleotides not matched to a gene: 10. In germline, CDR1 is MGHDK, CDR2 SYGVNS. The CDR3 extends over 16 amino acids. The CDR3 DNA reads as TGTGCCAGCAGCACTCGGCGGACTAGCGGGGGTGATGAGCAGTTCTTC. It translates to CASSTRRTSGGDEQFF.

This clonotype was seen many times. CDR3: CASSQGQGVKKGTGELFF. Here the CDR3 DNA reads TGTGCCAGCAGCCAGGGACAGGGGGTGAAGAAAGGCACCGGGGAGCTGTTTTTT. The chain uses TRBV7-9 and TRBJ2-2, with 11 bases identical to TRBD1. V lost 5 bases to trimming and J lost 4 bases; unmatched junction nucleotides: 12. This CDR3 is 18 amino acids long. Per the germline V gene, CDR1 is SEHNR and CDR2 is FQNEAQ (reference sequence). Combining the CDR3 with reference TRBV7-9 and TRBJ2-2 gives the whole variable domain DTGVSQNPRHKITKRGQNVTFRCDPISEHNRLYWYRQTLGQGPEFLTYFQNEAQLEKSRLLSDRFSAERPKGSFSTLEIQRTEQGDSAMYLCASSQGQGVKKGTGELFFGEGSRLTVL.